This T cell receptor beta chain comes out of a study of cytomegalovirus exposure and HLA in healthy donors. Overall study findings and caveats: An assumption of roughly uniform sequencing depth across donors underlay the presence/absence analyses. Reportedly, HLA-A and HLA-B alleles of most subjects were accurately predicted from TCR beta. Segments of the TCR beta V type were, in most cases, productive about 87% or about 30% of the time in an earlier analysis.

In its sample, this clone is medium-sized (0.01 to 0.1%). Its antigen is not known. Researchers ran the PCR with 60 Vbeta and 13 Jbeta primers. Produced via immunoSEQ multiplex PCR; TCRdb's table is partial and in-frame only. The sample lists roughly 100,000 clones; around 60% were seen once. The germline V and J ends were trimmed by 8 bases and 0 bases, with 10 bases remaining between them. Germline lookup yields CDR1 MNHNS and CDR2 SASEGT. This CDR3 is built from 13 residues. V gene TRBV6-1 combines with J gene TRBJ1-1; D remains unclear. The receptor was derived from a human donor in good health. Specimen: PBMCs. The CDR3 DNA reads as TGTGCCAGCGACCTACAGATGAACACTGAAGCTTTCTTT. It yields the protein CASDLQMNTEAFF.